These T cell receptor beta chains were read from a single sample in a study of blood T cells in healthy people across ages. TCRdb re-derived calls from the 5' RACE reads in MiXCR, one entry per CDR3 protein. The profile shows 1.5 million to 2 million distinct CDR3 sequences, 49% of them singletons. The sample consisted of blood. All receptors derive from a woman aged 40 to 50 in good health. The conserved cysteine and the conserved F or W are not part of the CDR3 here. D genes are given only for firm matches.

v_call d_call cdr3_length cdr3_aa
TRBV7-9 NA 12 ASSAYKGQETQY
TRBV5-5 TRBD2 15 ASSLGLAGGQEETQY
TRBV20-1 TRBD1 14 SAPGRPTGGASPLH
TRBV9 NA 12 ASSVRGRGETQY
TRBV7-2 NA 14 ASSLVAGPSPYEQY
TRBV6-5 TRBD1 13 ASSEQGGWSGEQY
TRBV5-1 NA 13 ASSPPGGLNYGYT
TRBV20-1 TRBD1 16 SARPTGQGGGAKNIQY
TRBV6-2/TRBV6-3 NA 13 ASRRRSGGYNEQF
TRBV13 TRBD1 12 ASSSDRGMDTQY
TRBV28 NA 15 ASSSPPHWQGRNEQF
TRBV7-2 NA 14 ASSPRGGAGNQPQH
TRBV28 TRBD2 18 ASEALARLAGVSSTDTQY
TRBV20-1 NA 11 SAPQQGDAPQH
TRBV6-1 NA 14 ASSEWGWQNTDTQY
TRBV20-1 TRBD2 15 SASLQRGSSGANVLT
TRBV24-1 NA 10 ATSDRDHEQY
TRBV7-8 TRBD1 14 ASSASGTGGRDTQY
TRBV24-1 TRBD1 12 ATSDPPGGGGYT
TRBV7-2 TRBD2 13 ASRSRRSGGGEQF
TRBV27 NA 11 ASSFSSVTEAF
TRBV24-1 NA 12 ATSEAGATDTQY
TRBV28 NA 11 ASGGGVDYGYT
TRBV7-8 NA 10 ASRGANNEQF
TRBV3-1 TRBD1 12 ASSLLTGFVGYT
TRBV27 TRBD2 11 ASSMTSFHEQF
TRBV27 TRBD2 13 ASSLSGGYYNEQF
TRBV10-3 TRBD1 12 AISDRGRPEGYT
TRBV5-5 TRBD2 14 ASSRFSGAGTDTQY